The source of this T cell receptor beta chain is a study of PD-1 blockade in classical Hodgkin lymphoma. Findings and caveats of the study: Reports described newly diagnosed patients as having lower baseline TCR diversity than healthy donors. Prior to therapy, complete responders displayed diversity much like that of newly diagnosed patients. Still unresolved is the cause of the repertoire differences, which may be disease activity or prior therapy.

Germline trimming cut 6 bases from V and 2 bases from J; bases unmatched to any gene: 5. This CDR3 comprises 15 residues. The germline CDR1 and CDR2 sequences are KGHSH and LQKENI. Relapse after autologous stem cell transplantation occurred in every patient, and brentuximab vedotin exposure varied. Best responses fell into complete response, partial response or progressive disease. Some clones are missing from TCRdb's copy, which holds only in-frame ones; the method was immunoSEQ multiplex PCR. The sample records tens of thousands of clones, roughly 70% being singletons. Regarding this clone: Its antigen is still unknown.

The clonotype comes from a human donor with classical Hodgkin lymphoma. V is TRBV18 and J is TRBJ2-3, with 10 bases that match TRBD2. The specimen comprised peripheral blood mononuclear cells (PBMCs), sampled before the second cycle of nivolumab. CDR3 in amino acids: CASSLAGAPTDTQYF. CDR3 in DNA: TGTGCCAGCTCGCTAGCGGGGGCCCCCACAGATACGCAGTATTTT.